What follows are 29 T cell receptor beta chains derived from one specimen sequenced in a study of T cell responses to AZD1222 COVID-19 vaccine. Assay used: immunoSEQ multiplex PCR; TCRdb lists only in-frame clones, some missing. The sample comprises about 150,000 clones, about 85% of which are singletons, and 2.6% rests with the top ten. The source material was peripheral blood, sampled on day 0 of AZD1222 vaccination. These TCRs come from an adult in good health.

V gene TRBV10-1 combines with J gene TRBJ2-1; 13 bases match TRBD2. Germline CDR1 WNHNN, CDR2 SYGVQD (reference sequence). The CDR3 consists of 18 residues. The trim removed 0 bases at V and 5 bases at J, leaving 7 bases unmatched. Written as DNA, the CDR3 is TGCGCCAGCAGTGAGTCAATCCCGACTAGCGGGGGGCACAATGAGCAGTTCTTC. Translation gives CASSESIPTSGGHNEQFF.

CDR3 sequence reads: CASSLSPRATEAFF. The CDR3, as DNA: TGTGCCAGCAGCTTATCCCCCAGGGCCACTGAAGCTTTCTTT. The V call is TRBV7-9, the J call TRBJ1-1, with a possible D match to TRBD1 (5 bases). In germline, CDR1 is SEHNR, CDR2 FQNEAQ (reference sequence). V lost 2 bases to trimming and J lost 4 bases, with 11 bases between them. This CDR3 has 14 amino acids.

This clone appeared a single time. This chain uses TRBV27 with TRBJ1-3; D perhaps matches TRBD1 (6 bases). V lost 2 bases and J lost 8, with 16 bases in between. Germline CDR1 MNHEY, CDR2 SMNVEV (reference sequence). The CDR3 consists of 15 residues. CDR3 coding DNA: TGTGCCAGCAGTTTACGTGGGGGCGCCGGGGACACCATATATTTT. Residues: CASSLRGGAGDTIYF.

The chain joins TRBV6-6 to TRBJ1-1, with a tentative D call TRBD1 (6 bases). Trimming cost V 2 bases and J 1 base, with 11 bases left between them. Germline V gene sequence: CDR1 MNHNY, CDR2 SVGAGI (reference sequence). CDR3 length: 15 residues. CDR3 in DNA: TGTGCCAGCAGTTACGGAACAGGGAAGAACACTGAAGCTTTCTTT. This codes for CASSYGTGKNTEAFF.

The V and J genes are TRBV5-1 and TRBJ2-2, with 10 bases lining up with TRBD2. V lost 1 base, J lost 1 base, and 1 base stayed unmatched. CDR1 and CDR2 from the germline V gene are SGHRS and YFSETQ. The CDR3 runs 16 residues. The CDR3 coding sequence is TGCGCCAGCAGCTTGACTAGCGGGGTGAACACCGGGGAGCTGTTTTTT. It encodes CASSLTSGVNTGELFF.

J is TRBJ1-2 and V is TRBV11-2, with D perhaps TRBD1 (5 bases). V lost 1 base and J lost 0, with 9 bases in between. The germline gives CDR1 SGHAT, CDR2 FQNNGV. The CDR3 spans 15 residues. The CDR3 spells CASSLGEGPNYGYTF. CDR3 coding DNA: TGTGCCAGCAGCTTAGGAGAGGGACCTAACTATGGCTACACCTTC.

A single count supports this clone. At one end the junction does not follow the germline gene, possibly because of a read error. This chain links TRBV19 with TRBJ1-5; D remains unclear. The germline V gene has CDR1 LNHDA and CDR2 SQIVND (reference sequence). There are 12 residues in the CDR3. CDR3 in DNA: TGTGCCAGTAGTATATCAATCCGGGAACTGAATTTT. Protein: CASSISIRELNF.

The chain has TRBV5-1 and TRBJ2-2; 12 nucleotides match TRBD2. The CDR3 covers 16 residues. V shed 4 bases and J 5 bases; nucleotides not matched to a gene: 6. Germline V gives CDR1 SGHRS, CDR2 YFSETQ. The CDR3 DNA reads TGCGCCAGCAGCAGGACTAGCGGGATTAGGACCGGGGAGCTGTTTTTT. This codes for CASSRTSGIRTGELFF.

The chain has TRBV13 and TRBJ2-1; no clear D gene. Germline CDR1 reads PRHDT; CDR2 reads FYEKMQ (reference sequence). The V end lost 1 base, the J end lost 5 bases, and 9 bases lay between the germline ends. The CDR3 has 14 amino acids. The DNA for the CDR3 is TGTGCCAGCAGCTTAGCCTATAGCCACAATGAGCAGTTCTTC. This gives the protein CASSLAYSHNEQFF.

The chain recombines TRBV6-4 with TRBJ1-2; 12 positions match TRBD1. The CDR3 runs 14 residues. From germline, CDR1 is MRHNA and CDR2 SNTAGT. V lost 4 bases and J lost 8; bases outside the gene matches: 5. The CDR3 sequence: CASSAGTGGRGYTF. CDR3 DNA: TGTGCCAGCAGTGCAGGGACAGGGGGCCGAGGCTACACCTTC.

This clone was found once. The chain has TRBV18 and TRBJ1-5, with 11 nucleotides matching TRBD1. This CDR3 region has 15 residues. The V segment lost 3 bases and the J segment 7 bases; nucleotides outside the gene matches: 5. Germline values: CDR1 KGHSH, CDR2 LQKENI. In DNA, the CDR3 is TGTGCCAGCTCACCCGGGACAGGGGGAATGCAGCCCCAGCATTTT. It codes for CASSPGTGGMQPQHF. Based on the CDR3 plus reference TRBV18 and TRBJ1-5, the full variable domain is NAGVMQNPRHLVRRRGQEARLRCSPMKGHSHVYWYRQLPEEGLKFMVYLQKENIIDESGMPKERFSAEFPKEGPSILRIQQVVRGDSAAYFCASSPGTGGMQPQHFGDGTRLSIL.

The chain couples TRBV11-2 to TRBJ2-7; the D is unclear. V shed 3 bases and J shed 2 bases, with 11 bases lying between them. In germline, CDR1 is SGHAT, CDR2 FQNNGV. The CDR3 extends over 14 amino acids. The CDR3 reads CASSFSGVPYEQYF. The CDR3 bases are TGTGCCAGCAGCTTTAGTGGGGTCCCCTACGAGCAGTACTTC.

This sequence joins TRBV6-5 and TRBJ1-1; D is undetermined. The CDR3 contains 14 residues. Germline loops: CDR1 MNHEY, CDR2 SVGAGI. V lost 0 bases, J lost 0 bases, and 5 bases lay in between. The CDR3: CASSYSNMNTEAFF. DNA for the CDR3: TGTGCCAGCAGTTACTCGAACATGAACACTGAAGCTTTCTTT.

This chain connects TRBV7-7 to TRBJ2-5; TRBD1 might be the D (7 bases). V dropped 3 bases and J dropped 5 bases, with 16 bases sitting between them. The CDR3 has 15 residues. Per the germline V gene, CDR1 is SSHAT and CDR2 is FNYEAQ (reference sequence). The CDR3 coding sequence is TGTGCCAGCAGCTTCAGGGGGGCAGGCGCGGAGACCCAGTACTTC. Protein: CASSFRGAGAETQYF.

The V and J genes are TRBV27 and TRBJ2-1; 9 nucleotides agree with TRBD1. Germline assignment: CDR1 MNHEY and CDR2 SMNVEV (reference sequence). The trim removed 5 bases at V and 6 bases at J, leaving 14 bases unmatched. The CDR3 runs 17 residues. This CDR3 is CASSPQTFGTGTNEQFF. CDR3 in DNA: TGTGCCAGCAGTCCACAAACGTTCGGGACAGGGACCAATGAGCAGTTCTTC.

The CDR3 sequence is CASSPGLGAAGANVLTF. CDR3 coding DNA: TGTGCCAGCAGCCCGGGACTGGGGGCTGCTGGGGCCAACGTCCTGACTTTC. The chain recombines TRBV11-3 with TRBJ2-6; D possibly uses TRBD1 or TRBD2 (6 bases each). CDR1 and CDR2 (germline): SGHNT, YENEEA. The CDR3 spans 17 residues. The V gene lost 5 bases and the J gene lost 2 bases, with 16 bases spanning the gap.

This chain links TRBV27 with TRBJ2-7; 11 nucleotides align to TRBD2. V lost 5 bases and J lost 5; bases outside the gene matches: 8. Germline CDR1 MNHEY, CDR2 SMNVEV (reference sequence). CDR3 length: 15 residues. DNA of the CDR3: TGTGCCAGCAGTCCCGGGTCTAGCGGGAGGAACGAGCAGTACTTC. This gives the protein CASSPGSSGRNEQYF.

This rearrangement joins TRBV19 to TRBJ2-1, with 10 nucleotides matching TRBD2. Germline CDR1 reads LNHDA; CDR2 reads SQIVND (reference sequence). The CDR3 is made up of 18 amino acids. The ends lost 3 bases at V and 1 base at J; junction bases unmatched: 9. CDR3 sequence reads: CASSIRTSGKLSYNEQFF. The CDR3, as DNA: TGTGCCAGTAGTATCAGGACTAGCGGCAAACTGTCCTACAATGAGCAGTTCTTC.

In this sample, this clone turned up a few times. The chain links TRBV14 to TRBJ2-2; no clear D. In germline, CDR1 is SGHDN, CDR2 FVKESK. The CDR3 contains 13 residues. Trimming took off 0 bases at V and 7 bases at J, with 6 bases between the two ends. CDR3 amino acids: CASSQDPIGELFF. For the CDR3, the DNA is TGTGCCAGCAGCCAAGACCCCATCGGGGAGCTGTTTTTT.

The chain employs TRBV11-2 and TRBJ2-1; D is unresolved. Per the germline V gene, CDR1 is SGHAT and CDR2 is FQNNGV. The CDR3 covers 13 residues. V lost 1 base to trimming and J lost 7 bases, with 8 bases between them. The CDR3 DNA sequence: TGTGCCAGCAGCTTAGGTAGGGCGAATGAGCAGTTCTTC. Protein sequence: CASSLGRANEQFF. Using reference TRBV11-2 and TRBJ2-1 for the parts outside the CDR3, the full variable domain is EAGVAQSPRYKIIEKRQSVAFWCNPISGHATLYWYQQILGQGPKLLIQFQNNGVVDDSQLPKDRFSAERLKGVDSTLKIQPAKLEDSAVYLCASSLGRANEQFFGPGTRLTVL.

J is TRBJ1-4 and V is TRBV5-1, with D possibly TRBD1 on 5 matching bases. Trimming stripped 0 bases from V and 4 bases from J, with 10 bases between. Germline V gene data show CDR1 as SGHRS and CDR2 as YFSETQ. This CDR3 contains 15 residues. The CDR3: CASSLEAGNNEKLFF. CDR3 sequence (DNA): TGCGCCAGCAGCTTGGAGGCAGGGAATAATGAAAAACTGTTTTTT.

The rearrangement uses TRBV12-3 or TRBV12-4 and TRBJ1-6; tentative D call: TRBD1 (5 bases). V lost 6 bases and J 14 bases, leaving 8 bases between the germline ends. The CDR3 is 10 amino acids. CDR3 in DNA: TGTGCCAGCAGGGGGGGAGCCCTCCACTTT. Amino acids: CASRGGALHF.

This rearrangement joins TRBV5-1 to TRBJ2-5; 8 bases align to TRBD2. The CDR3 has 16 residues. V shed 3 bases, J shed 4 bases, and the junction held 11 bases outside the gene matches. Looked up from germline, CDR1 is SGHRS and CDR2 is YFSETQ. CDR3 residues: CASSSAPVLAGETQYF. The CDR3 DNA reads TGCGCCAGCAGCTCCGCGCCGGTTCTAGCGGGAGAGACCCAGTACTTC.

This chain connects TRBV6-5 to TRBJ2-1, with 9 bases that match TRBD2. Germline V gene data show CDR1 as MNHEY and CDR2 as SVGAGI. The trim removed 0 bases at V and 5 bases at J, leaving 2 bases unmatched. The CDR3 has 15 amino acids. The CDR3 is CASSYSTSGHNEQFF. CDR3 DNA sequence: TGTGCCAGCAGTTACTCTACTAGCGGGCACAATGAGCAGTTCTTC.

This chain connects TRBV2 to TRBJ1-3; D unclear. This CDR3 spans 15 amino acids. CDR1 is SNHLY, CDR2 FYNNEI, per germline. The V and J ends lost 3 bases and 4 bases respectively, with 13 bases between them. DNA of the CDR3: TGTGCCAGCAGTGAGTTGTGGAGGGTCGGAAACACCATATATTTT. Translating gives CASSELWRVGNTIYF.

The chain couples TRBV10-2 to TRBJ2-1; 8 positions agree with TRBD2. CDR3 length: 15 residues. Germline V gene sequence: CDR1 WSHSY, CDR2 SAAADI. J was trimmed by 4 bases and V by 6 bases; bases with no gene match: 8. For the CDR3, the DNA is TGCGCCAGCAGGTCCGGGACTAGGTCGTACAATGAGCAGTTCTTC. Residues: CASRSGTRSYNEQFF.

The rearrangement uses TRBV19 and TRBJ1-6, with a possible D match to TRBD1 (6 bases). Germline values: CDR1 LNHDA, CDR2 SQIVND (reference sequence). The CDR3 consists of 17 residues. V was clipped by 2 bases and J by 7 bases, with 18 bases between them. CDR3: CASSITGQLSRNSPLHF. In DNA, the CDR3 is TGTGCCAGTAGTATAACCGGACAGCTCTCGAGGAATTCACCCCTCCACTTT.

The chain employs TRBV6-5 and TRBJ2-5; no definite D call. Germline V lookup: CDR1 MNHEY, CDR2 SVGAGI. CDR3 length equals 16 residues. Trimming stripped 4 bases from V and 5 bases from J, with 20 bases between. In DNA form, the CDR3 reads TGTGCCAGCAGTTCCTCAGGTAGCCGTATCGGGGAGACCCAGTACTTC. Translation gives CASSSSGSRIGETQYF.

This clone was seen more than once but under ten times. V is TRBV5-1 and J is TRBJ2-5; either TRBD1 or TRBD2 may supply D (5 bases each). Per the germline V gene, CDR1 is SGHRS and CDR2 is YFSETQ. Trimming left V 2 bases short and J 5 bases short, with 16 bases between. The CDR3 loop spans 15 amino acids. CDR3 sequence reads: CASSFRGAHRETQYF. CDR3 sequence (DNA): TGCGCCAGCAGCTTCCGGGGCGCACATCGGGAGACCCAGTACTTC.